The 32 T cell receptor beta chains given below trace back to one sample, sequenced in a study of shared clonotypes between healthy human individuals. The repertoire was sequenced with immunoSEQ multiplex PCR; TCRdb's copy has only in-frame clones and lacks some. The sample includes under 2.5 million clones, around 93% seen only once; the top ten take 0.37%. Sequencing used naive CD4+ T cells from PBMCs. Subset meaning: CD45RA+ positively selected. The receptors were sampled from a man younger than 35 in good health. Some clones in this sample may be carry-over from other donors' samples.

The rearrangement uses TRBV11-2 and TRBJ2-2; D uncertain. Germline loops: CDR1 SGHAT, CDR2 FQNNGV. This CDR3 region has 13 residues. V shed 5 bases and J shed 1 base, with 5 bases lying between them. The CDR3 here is CASSGRNTGELFF. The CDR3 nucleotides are TGTGCCAGCAGCGGCAGGAACACCGGGGAGCTGTTTTTT.

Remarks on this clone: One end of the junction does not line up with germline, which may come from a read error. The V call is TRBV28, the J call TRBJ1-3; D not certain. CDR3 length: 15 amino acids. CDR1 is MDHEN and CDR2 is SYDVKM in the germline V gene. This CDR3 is CASSVSGFSRNTIYF. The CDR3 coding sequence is TGTGCCAGCAGTGTCAGCGGGTTCTCTAGAAACACCATATATTTT.

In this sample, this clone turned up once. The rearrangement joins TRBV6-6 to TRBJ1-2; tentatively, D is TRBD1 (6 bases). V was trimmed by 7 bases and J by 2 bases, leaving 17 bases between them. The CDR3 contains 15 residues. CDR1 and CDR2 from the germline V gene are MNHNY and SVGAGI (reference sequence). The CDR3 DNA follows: TGTGCCAGCACCCGGGGGCAGGGAGCAAACTATGGCTACACCTTC. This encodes CASTRGQGANYGYTF.

In DNA, the CDR3 is TGTGCCAGCTCACTGGGGGGGCACACCGGGGAGCTGTTTTTT. Its protein is CASSLGGHTGELFF. The chain links TRBV18 to TRBJ2-2, with D possibly matching TRBD2 (7 bases). Trimming took off 4 bases at V and 3 bases at J, with 9 bases between the two ends. Germline V CDR1 and CDR2: KGHSH, LQKENI. The CDR3 sequence is 14 residues long.

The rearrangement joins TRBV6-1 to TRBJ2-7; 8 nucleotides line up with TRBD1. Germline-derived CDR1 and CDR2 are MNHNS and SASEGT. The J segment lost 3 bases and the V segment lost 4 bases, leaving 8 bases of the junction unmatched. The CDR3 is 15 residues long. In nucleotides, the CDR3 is TGTGCCAGCAGTGCCACCGGGACAGGCTTCTACGAGCAGTACTTC. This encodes CASSATGTGFYEQYF.

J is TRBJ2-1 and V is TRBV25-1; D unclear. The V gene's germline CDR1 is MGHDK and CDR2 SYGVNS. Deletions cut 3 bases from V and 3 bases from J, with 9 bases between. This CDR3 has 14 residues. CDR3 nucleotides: TGTGCCAGCAGTGACTTTTCAGGCTACAATGAGCAGTTCTTC. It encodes CASSDFSGYNEQFF.

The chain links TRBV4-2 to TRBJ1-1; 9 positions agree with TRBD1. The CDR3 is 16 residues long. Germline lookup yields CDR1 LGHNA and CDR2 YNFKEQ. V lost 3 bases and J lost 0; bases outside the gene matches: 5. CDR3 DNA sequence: TGTGCCAGCAGCCAGGGGGACAGGGCGGTGAACACTGAAGCTTTCTTT. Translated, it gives CASSQGDRAVNTEAFF.

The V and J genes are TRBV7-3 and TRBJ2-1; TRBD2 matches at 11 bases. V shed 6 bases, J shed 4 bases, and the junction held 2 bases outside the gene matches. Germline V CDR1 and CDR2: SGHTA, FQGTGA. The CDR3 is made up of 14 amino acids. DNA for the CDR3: TGTGCCAGCAGACTAGCGGGAGAATACAATGAGCAGTTCTTC. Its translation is CASRLAGEYNEQFF.

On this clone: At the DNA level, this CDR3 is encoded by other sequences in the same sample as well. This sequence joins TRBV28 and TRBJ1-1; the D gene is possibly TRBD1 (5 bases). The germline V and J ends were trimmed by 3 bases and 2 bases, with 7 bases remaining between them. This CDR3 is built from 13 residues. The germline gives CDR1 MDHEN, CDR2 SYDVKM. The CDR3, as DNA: TGTGCCAGCAGTTTCAGGGACAACACTGAAGCTTTCTTT. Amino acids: CASSFRDNTEAFF.

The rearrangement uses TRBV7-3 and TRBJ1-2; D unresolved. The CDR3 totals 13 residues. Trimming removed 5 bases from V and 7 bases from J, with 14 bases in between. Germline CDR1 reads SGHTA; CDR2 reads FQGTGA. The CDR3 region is CASSPRADGGYTF. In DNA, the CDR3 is TGTGCCAGCAGCCCTCGGGCAGACGGTGGCTACACCTTC. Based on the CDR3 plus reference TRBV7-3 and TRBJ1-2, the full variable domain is GAGVSQTPSNKVTEKGKYVELRCDPISGHTALYWYRQSLGQGPEFLIYFQGTGAADDSGLPNDRFFAVRPEGSVSTLKIQRTERGDSAVYLCASSPRADGGYTFGSGTRLTVV.

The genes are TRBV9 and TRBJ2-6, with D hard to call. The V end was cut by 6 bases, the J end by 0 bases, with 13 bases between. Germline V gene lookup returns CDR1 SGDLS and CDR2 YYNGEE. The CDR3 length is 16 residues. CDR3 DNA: TGTGCCAGCAACCAAGGACCTACCTCTGGGGCCAACGTCCTGACTTTC. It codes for CASNQGPTSGANVLTF.

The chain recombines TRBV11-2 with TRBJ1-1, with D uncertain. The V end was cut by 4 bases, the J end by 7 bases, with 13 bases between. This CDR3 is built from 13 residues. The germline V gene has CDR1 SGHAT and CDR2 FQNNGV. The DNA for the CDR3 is TGTGCCAGCAGCTCCCTAGGAAGGGTTGAAGCTTTCTTT. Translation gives CASSSLGRVEAFF.

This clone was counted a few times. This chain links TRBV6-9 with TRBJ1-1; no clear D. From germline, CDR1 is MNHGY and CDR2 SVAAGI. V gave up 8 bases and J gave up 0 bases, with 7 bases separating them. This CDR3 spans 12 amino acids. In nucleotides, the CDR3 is TGTGCCAGCTTGGGAATGAACACTGAAGCTTTCTTT. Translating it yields CASLGMNTEAFF.

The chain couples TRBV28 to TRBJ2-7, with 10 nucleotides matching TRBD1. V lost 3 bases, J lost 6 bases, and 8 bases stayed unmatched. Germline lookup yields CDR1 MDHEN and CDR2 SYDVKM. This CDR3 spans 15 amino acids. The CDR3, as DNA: TGTGCCAGCAGTTTGCGGACAGGGGGGTTCGCCGAGCAGTACTTC. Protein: CASSLRTGGFAEQYF.

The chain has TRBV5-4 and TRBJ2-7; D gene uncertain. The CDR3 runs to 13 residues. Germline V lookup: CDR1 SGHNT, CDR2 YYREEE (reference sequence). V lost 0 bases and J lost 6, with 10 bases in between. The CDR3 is CASSLVEPSEQYF. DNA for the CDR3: TGTGCCAGCAGCTTGGTGGAGCCATCCGAGCAGTACTTC. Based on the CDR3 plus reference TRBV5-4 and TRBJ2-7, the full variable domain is ETGVTQSPTHLIKTRGQQVTLRCSSQSGHNTVSWYQQALGQGPQFIFQYYREEENGRGNFPPRFSGLQFPNYSSELNVNALELDDSALYLCASSLVEPSEQYFGPGTRLTVT.

CDR3 region: CASSYSISGGDYGYTF. The CDR3 region has the DNA TGTGCCAGCAGTTACTCTATCTCTGGGGGGGACTATGGCTACACCTTC. The chain uses TRBV6-6 and TRBJ1-2, with D perhaps TRBD1 (5 bases). V lost 0 bases to trimming and J lost 3 bases, with 14 bases between them. The CDR3 contains 16 residues. Per the germline V gene, CDR1 is MNHNY and CDR2 is SVGAGI (reference sequence).

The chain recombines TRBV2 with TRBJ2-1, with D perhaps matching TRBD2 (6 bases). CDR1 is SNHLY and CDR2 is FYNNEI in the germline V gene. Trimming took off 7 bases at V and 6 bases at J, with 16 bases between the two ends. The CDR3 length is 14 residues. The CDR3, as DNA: TGTGCCAGCATGTACCGGGGGACCCTCAATGAGCAGTTCTTC. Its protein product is CASMYRGTLNEQFF.

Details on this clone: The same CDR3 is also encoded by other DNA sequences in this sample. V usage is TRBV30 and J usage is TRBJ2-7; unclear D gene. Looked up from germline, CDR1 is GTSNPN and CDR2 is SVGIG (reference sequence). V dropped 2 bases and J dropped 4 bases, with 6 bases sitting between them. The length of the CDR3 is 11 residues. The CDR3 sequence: CAWSLRYEQYF. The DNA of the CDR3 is TGTGCCTGGAGTCTTCGATACGAGCAGTACTTC.

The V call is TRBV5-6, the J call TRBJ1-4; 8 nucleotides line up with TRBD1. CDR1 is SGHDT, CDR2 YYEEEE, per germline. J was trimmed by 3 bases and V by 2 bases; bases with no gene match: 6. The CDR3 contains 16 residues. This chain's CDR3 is CASSLGQGISNEKLFF. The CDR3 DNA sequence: TGTGCCAGCAGCTTAGGACAGGGCATATCTAATGAAAAACTGTTTTTT.

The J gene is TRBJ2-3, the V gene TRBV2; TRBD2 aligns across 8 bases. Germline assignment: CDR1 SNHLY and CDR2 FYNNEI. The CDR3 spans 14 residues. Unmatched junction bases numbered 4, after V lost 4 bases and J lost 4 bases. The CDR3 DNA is TGTGCCAGCAGTGTAGGACTAGCAGCAGATACGCAGTATTTT. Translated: CASSVGLAADTQYF.

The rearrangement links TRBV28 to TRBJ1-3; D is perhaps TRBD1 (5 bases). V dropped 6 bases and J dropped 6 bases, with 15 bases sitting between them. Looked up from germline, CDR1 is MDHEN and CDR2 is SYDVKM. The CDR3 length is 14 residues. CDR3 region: CASSTPGLANTIYF. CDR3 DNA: TGTGCCAGCAGCACTCCAGGGCTGGCAAACACCATATATTTT.

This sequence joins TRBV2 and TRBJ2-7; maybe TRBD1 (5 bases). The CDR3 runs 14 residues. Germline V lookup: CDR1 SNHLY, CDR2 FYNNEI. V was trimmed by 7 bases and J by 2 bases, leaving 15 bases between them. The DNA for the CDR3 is TGTGCCAGCAAATATTTACAGGTCCCCTACGAGCAGTACTTC. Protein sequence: CASKYLQVPYEQYF.

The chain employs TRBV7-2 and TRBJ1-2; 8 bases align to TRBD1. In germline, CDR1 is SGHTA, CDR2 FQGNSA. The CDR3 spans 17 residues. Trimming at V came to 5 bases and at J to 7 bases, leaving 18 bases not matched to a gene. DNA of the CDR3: TGTGCCAGCAGCCCAGGGGGCATCAGGGGGCCGCGGGGTGGCTACACCTTC. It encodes CASSPGGIRGPRGGYTF.

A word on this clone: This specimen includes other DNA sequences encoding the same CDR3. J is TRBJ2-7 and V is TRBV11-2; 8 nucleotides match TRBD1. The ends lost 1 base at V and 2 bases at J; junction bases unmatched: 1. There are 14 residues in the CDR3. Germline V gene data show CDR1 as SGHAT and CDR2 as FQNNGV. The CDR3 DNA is TGTGCCAGCAGCTTAGGGACAGGGCCCTACGAGCAGTACTTC. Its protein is CASSLGTGPYEQYF.

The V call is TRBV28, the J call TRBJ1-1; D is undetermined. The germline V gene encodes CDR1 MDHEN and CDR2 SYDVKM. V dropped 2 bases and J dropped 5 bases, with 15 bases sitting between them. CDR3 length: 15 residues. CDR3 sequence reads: CASSLPGSRRTEAFF. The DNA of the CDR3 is TGTGCCAGCAGTTTACCGGGTTCTAGAAGAACTGAAGCTTTCTTT.

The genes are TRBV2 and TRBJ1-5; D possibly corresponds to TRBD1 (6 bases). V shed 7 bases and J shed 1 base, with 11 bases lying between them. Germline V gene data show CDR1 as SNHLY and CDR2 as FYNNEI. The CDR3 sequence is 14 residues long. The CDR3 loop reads CASNGGASNQPQHF. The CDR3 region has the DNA TGTGCCAGCAATGGGGGCGCAAGCAATCAGCCCCAGCATTTT.

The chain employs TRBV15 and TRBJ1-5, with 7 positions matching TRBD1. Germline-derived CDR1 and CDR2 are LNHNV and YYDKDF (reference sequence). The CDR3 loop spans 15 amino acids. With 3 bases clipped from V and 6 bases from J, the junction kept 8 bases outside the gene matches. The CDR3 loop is CATSSTGVISQPQHF. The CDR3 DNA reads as TGTGCCACCAGCAGCACAGGGGTTATCAGTCAGCCCCAGCATTTT.

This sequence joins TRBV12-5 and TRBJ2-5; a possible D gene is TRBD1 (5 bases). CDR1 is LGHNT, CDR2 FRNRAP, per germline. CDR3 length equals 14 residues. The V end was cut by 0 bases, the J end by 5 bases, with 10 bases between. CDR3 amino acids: CASGLVGDEETQYF. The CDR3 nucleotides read TGTGCTAGTGGTTTGGTAGGGGATGAGGAGACCCAGTACTTC.

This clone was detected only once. Written as DNA, the CDR3 is TGTGCCAGCAGCGCGCAGGGGCCTCCATCCTACGAGCAGTACTTC. Protein sequence: CASSAQGPPSYEQYF. V and J are TRBV7-2 and TRBJ2-7; perhaps TRBD1 as D (6 bases). Germline V lookup: CDR1 SGHTA, CDR2 FQGNSA. The CDR3 loop spans 15 amino acids. V lost 5 bases to trimming and J lost 1 base, with 15 bases between them.

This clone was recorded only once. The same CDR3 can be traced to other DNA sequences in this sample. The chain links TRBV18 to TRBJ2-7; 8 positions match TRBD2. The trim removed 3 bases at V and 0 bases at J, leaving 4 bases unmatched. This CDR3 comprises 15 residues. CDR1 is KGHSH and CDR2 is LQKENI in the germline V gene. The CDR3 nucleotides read TGTGCCAGCTCACCGCCCAGCGGGGGCTCCTACGAGCAGTACTTC. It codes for CASSPPSGGSYEQYF. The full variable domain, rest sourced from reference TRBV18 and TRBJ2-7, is NAGVMQNPRHLVRRRGQEARLRCSPMKGHSHVYWYRQLPEEGLKFMVYLQKENIIDESGMPKERFSAEFPKEGPSILRIQQVVRGDSAAYFCASSPPSGGSYEQYFGPGTRLTVT.

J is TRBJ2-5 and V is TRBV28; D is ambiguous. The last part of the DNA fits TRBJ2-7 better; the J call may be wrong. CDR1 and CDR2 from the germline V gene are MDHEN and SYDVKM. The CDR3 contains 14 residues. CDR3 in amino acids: CASSPRPYSYEQYF. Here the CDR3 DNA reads TGTGCCAGCAGCCCGAGACCATACTCCTACGAGCAGTACTTC.

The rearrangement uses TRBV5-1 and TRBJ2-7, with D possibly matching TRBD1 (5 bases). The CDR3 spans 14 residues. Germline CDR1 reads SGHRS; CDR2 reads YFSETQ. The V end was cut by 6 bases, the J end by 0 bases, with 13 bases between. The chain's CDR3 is CASKPGQLSYEQYF. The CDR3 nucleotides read TGCGCCAGCAAACCAGGGCAACTCTCCTACGAGCAGTACTTC.